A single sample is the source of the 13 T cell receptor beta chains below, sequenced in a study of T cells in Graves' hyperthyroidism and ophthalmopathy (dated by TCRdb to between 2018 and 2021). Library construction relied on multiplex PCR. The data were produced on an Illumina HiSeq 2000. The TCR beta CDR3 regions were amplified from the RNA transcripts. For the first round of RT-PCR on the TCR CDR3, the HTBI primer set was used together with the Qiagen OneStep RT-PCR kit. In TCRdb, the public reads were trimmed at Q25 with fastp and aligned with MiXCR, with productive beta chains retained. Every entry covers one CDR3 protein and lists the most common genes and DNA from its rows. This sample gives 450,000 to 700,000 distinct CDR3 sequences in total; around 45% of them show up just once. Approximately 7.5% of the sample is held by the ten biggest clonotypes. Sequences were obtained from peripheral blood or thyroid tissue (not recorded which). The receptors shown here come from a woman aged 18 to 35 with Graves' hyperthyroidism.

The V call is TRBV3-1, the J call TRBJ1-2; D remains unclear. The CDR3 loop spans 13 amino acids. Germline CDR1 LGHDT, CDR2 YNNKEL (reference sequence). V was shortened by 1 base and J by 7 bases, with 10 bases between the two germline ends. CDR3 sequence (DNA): TGTGCCAGCAGCCAAGGGGGTCTTAGTGGCTACACCTTC. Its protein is CASSQGGLSGYTF.

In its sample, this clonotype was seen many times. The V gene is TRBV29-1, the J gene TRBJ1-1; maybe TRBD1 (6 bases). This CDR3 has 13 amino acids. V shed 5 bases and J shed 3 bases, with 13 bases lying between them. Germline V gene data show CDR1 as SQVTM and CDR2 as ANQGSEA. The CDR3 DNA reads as TGCAGCGTTAGACAGGTTTTATACACTGAAGCTTTCTTT. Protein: CSVRQVLYTEAFF.

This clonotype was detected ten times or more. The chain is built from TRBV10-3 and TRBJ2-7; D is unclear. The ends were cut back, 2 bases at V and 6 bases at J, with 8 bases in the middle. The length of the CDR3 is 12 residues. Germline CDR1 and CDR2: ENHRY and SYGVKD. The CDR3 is CAISEVAVEQYF. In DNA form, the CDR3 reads TGTGCCATCAGTGAGGTCGCGGTCGAGCAGTACTTC.

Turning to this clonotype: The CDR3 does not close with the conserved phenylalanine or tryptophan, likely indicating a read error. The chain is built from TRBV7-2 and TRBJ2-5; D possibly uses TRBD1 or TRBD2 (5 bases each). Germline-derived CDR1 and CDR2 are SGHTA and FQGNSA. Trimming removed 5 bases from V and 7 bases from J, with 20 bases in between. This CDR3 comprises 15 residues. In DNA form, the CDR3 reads TGTGCCAGCAGCCGGCAAGCAGACCGGGGCGGGACCCAGTACTCC. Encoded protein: CASSRQADRGGTQYS.

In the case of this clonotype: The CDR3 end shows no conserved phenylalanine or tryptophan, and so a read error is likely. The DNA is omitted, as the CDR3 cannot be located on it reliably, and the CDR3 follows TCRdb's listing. The CDR3 spells CATSESGTG. The rearrangement joins TRBV24-1 to TRBJ1-4; TRBD1, the table's D call, was not compared with the DNA. CDR1 KGHDR and CDR2 SFDVKD come from the germline V gene. The CDR3 is 9 amino acids in total, end residues counted.

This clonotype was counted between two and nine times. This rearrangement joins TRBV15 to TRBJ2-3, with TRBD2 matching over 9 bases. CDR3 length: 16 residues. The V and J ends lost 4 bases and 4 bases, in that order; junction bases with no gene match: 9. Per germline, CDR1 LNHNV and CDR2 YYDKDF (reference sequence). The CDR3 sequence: CATSIPSSGRPDTQYF. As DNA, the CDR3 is TGTGCCACCAGCATCCCCTCAAGCGGGAGGCCAGATACGCAGTATTTT.

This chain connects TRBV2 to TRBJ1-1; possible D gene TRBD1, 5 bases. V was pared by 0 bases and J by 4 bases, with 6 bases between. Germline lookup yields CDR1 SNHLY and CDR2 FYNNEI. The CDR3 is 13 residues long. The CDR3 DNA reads TGTGCCAGCAGTGAAGCAGGGGCCACTGAAGCTTTCTTT. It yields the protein CASSEAGATEAFF.

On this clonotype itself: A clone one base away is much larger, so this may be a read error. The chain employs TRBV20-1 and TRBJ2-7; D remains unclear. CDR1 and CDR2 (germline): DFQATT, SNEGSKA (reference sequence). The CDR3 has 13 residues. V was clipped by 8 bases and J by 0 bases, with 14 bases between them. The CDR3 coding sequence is TGCAGTCCGAAAATTTCTGACTCCTACGAGCAGTACTTC. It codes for CSPKISDSYEQYF.

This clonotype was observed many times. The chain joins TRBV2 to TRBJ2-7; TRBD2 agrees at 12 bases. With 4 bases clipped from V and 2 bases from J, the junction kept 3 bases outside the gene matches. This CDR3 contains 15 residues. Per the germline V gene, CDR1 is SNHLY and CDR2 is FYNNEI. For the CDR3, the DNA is TGTGCCAGCAGTGGTCTAGCGGGAGGGCCCTACGAGCAGTACTTC. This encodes CASSGLAGGPYEQYF.

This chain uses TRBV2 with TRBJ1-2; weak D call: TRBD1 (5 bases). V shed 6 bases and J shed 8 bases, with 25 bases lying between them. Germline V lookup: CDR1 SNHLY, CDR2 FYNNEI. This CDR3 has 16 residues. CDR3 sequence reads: CASRLLESQFRDGYTF. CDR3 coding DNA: TGTGCCAGCAGGTTATTGGAAAGCCAATTCAGGGACGGCTACACCTTC.

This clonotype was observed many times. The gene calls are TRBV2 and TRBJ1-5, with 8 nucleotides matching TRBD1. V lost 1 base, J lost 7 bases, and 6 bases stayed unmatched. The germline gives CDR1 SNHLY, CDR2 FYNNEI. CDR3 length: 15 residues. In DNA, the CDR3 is TGTGCCAGCAGTGAAGAACTACAGGGGGGACAGCCCCAGCATTTT. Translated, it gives CASSEELQGGQPQHF.

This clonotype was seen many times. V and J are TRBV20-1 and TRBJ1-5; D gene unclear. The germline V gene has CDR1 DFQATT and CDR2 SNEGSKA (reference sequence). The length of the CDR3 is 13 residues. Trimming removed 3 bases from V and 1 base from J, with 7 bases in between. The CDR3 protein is CSARGSSNQPQHF. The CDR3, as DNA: TGCAGTGCTAGGGGTTCCAGCAATCAGCCCCAGCATTTT.

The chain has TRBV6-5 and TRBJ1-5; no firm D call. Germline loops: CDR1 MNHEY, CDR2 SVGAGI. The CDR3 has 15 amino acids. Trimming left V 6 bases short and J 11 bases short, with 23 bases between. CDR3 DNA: TGTGCCAGCAGCCTCTGGGAGACGTCCCCGGAGACCCAGCATTTT. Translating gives CASSLWETSPETQHF.